This T cell receptor beta chain was retrieved from a study of CD8+ T cells in alopecia areata. Note on this clone: Its antigen is undetermined.

Extracted from the samples, RNA was reverse transcribed into cDNA to serve as the sequencing template. Libraries were prepared by immunoSEQ multiplex PCR; TCRdb keeps only in-frame clonotypes and omits some of them. The table has some 110,000 clones, approximately 58% seen once. A FACSAria was used to sort CD4+ and CD8+ T cells. These cells came from PBMCs. Study-level findings and limits: The study found higher clonality in lesional than normal scalp, especially in alopecia totalis/universalis. Patients showed less clear TCR sequence sharing than mice, possibly partly because of HLA diversity. Sequencing of scalp samples also includes resident alphabeta T cells from normal skin.

J was trimmed by 4 bases and V by 0 bases; bases with no gene match: 5. The germline V gene encodes CDR1 GTSNPN and CDR2 SVGIG (reference sequence). This CDR3 contains 15 residues. V gene TRBV30 combines with J gene TRBJ2-1, with 8 bases lining up with TRBD1. Sequences were obtained from CD4+ T cells sorted from blood. This sequence originates from a human donor in good health. Here the CDR3 DNA reads TGTGCCTGGAGTGTCCCGGACAGGGTTTACAATGAGCAGTTCTTC. This encodes CAWSVPDRVYNEQFF.